A single sample gave rise to the 30 T cell receptor beta chains below, sequenced in a study of T cell changes during pregnancy in multiple sclerosis. The protocol was immunoSEQ multiplex PCR, while the TCRdb copy is restricted to in-frame clones and leaves out a portion. The sample records around 57,000 clones, 70% to 90% being singletons. Sequenced material: peripheral blood, taken in the first trimester of pregnancy. The receptor source for this set is a female donor with multiple sclerosis, enrolled in a pregnancy study.

This chain uses TRBV19 with TRBJ1-1, with no clear D. V dropped 7 bases and J dropped 3 bases, with 15 bases sitting between them. This CDR3 is built from 14 residues. Germline loops: CDR1 LNHDA, CDR2 SQIVND (reference sequence). The CDR3 reads CASKAGRLDTEAFF. The CDR3 coding sequence is TGTGCCAGTAAGGCGGGCCGGTTAGACACTGAAGCTTTCTTT.

This clone showed up just a few times. V usage is TRBV14 and J usage is TRBJ1-1; 8 nucleotides agree with TRBD1. The CDR3 sequence is 16 residues long. V lost 3 bases and J lost 0; bases outside the gene matches: 6. CDR1 is SGHDN and CDR2 is FVKESK in the germline V gene. CDR3: CASSQVGTGVNTEAFF. CDR3 sequence (DNA): TGTGCCAGCAGCCAGGTAGGGACAGGCGTGAACACTGAAGCTTTCTTT.

This sequence joins TRBV6-1 and TRBJ1-5; no clear D. The germline V and J ends were trimmed by 6 bases and 4 bases, with 10 bases remaining between them. CDR1 MNHNS and CDR2 SASEGT come from the germline V gene. The CDR3 has 13 amino acids. In DNA form, the CDR3 reads TGTGCCAGCAGGGAAACACCGAATCAGCCCCAGCATTTT. Its translation: CASRETPNQPQHF.

The V call is TRBV12-5, the J call TRBJ2-1; 9 nucleotides align to TRBD2. Germline CDR1 and CDR2: LGHNT and FRNRAP. This CDR3 has 17 residues. Trimming cost V 5 bases and J 8 bases; bases outside gene matches: 16. CDR3 bases: TGTGCTAGTGGTCCCGAATCTGTAGCGGGAGCGGTACATGAGCAGTTCTTC. It translates to CASGPESVAGAVHEQFF.

The gene calls are TRBV5-1 and TRBJ2-1, with 10 nucleotides matching TRBD2. Germline loops: CDR1 SGHRS, CDR2 YFSETQ. The V segment lost 1 base and the J segment 1 base; nucleotides outside the gene matches: 2. This CDR3 region has 16 residues. The DNA of the CDR3 is TGCGCCAGCAGCTTGACTAGCGGGACATCCTACAATGAGCAGTTCTTC. Amino acids: CASSLTSGTSYNEQFF.

The V call is TRBV7-2, the J call TRBJ1-5, with D possibly TRBD1 on 6 matching bases. The CDR3 spans 15 residues. CDR1 SGHTA and CDR2 FQGNSA come from the germline V gene. V was pared by 5 bases and J by 6 bases, with 17 bases between. The CDR3 region has the DNA TGTGCCAGCAGCCGGGACATCGACAAGGTTCAGCCCCAGCATTTT. Protein sequence: CASSRDIDKVQPQHF.

The chain employs TRBV19 and TRBJ1-1, with D tentatively TRBD1 (6 bases). Germline V gene lookup returns CDR1 LNHDA and CDR2 SQIVND (reference sequence). The CDR3 is 20 residues long. With 6 bases removed from V and 0 bases from J, the gap between germline ends came to 29 bases. This CDR3 is CASSHQPYQTGSTLNTEAFF. The CDR3 DNA reads as TGTGCCAGTAGCCACCAGCCCTACCAGACAGGATCTACATTGAACACTGAAGCTTTCTTT.

V is TRBV4-3 and J is TRBJ2-6; D is unclear. In germline, CDR1 is LGHNA, CDR2 YSLEER. The V and J ends lost 0 bases and 0 bases respectively, with 6 bases between them. The CDR3 contains 16 residues. This CDR3 reads CASSQESGSGANVLTF. CDR3 bases: TGCGCCAGCAGCCAAGAATCAGGCTCTGGGGCCAACGTCCTGACTTTC.

The rearrangement uses TRBV7-2 and TRBJ2-6; D not resolved. Trimming stripped 1 base from V and 4 bases from J, with 8 bases between. The CDR3 spans 15 residues. Germline assignment: CDR1 SGHTA and CDR2 FQGNSA. The CDR3 nucleotides read TGTGCCAGCAGCTTAGACGGCAGGGGGGCCAACGTCCTGACTTTC. This translates into CASSLDGRGANVLTF.

This clone was picked up one time. The chain has TRBV6-5 and TRBJ2-2, with D possibly TRBD2 on 6 matching bases. Germline V CDR1 and CDR2: MNHEY, SVGAGI. The CDR3 runs 15 residues. Trimming took off 5 bases at V and 7 bases at J, with 17 bases between the two ends. Here the CDR3 DNA reads TGTGCCAGCAGTCACCAATCGGGAGTCGGCGGGGAGCTGTTTTTT. Residues: CASSHQSGVGGELFF.

J is TRBJ2-7 and V is TRBV11-3; 10 bases are a match to TRBD2. Trimming cost V 1 base and J 3 bases; bases outside gene matches: 3. The CDR3 extends over 15 amino acids. CDR1 and CDR2 from the germline V gene are SGHNT and YENEEA. Here the CDR3 reads CASSLGTSGYYEQYF. CDR3 nucleotide sequence: TGTGCCAGCAGCTTAGGGACTAGCGGATACTACGAGCAGTACTTC.

This chain links TRBV19 with TRBJ2-1, with 8 nucleotides matching TRBD2. Germline CDR1 and CDR2: LNHDA and SQIVND (reference sequence). J was trimmed by 8 bases and V by 3 bases; bases with no gene match: 6. There are 14 residues in the CDR3. The CDR3 DNA sequence: TGTGCCAGTAGTATCCGGGAGGGTATAGATGAGCAGTTCTTC. Translation: CASSIREGIDEQFF.

The chain is built from TRBV19 and TRBJ1-1; the D is unclear. Looked up from germline, CDR1 is LNHDA and CDR2 is SQIVND (reference sequence). This CDR3 comprises 14 residues. The ends were cut back, 1 base at V and 3 bases at J, with 9 bases in the middle. CDR3 protein: CASSIAGGYTEAFF. CDR3 nucleotide sequence: TGTGCCAGTAGTATAGCTGGCGGATACACTGAAGCTTTCTTT.

The chain combines TRBV6-1 with TRBJ2-1; unclear D gene. CDR1 and CDR2 from the germline V gene are MNHNS and SASEGT. Trimming pared 2 bases from V and 4 bases from J, leaving 12 bases between. The CDR3 is 15 amino acids. CDR3 in amino acids: CASSEMVGLYNEQFF. CDR3 coding DNA: TGTGCCAGCAGTGAAATGGTTGGGCTTTACAATGAGCAGTTCTTC.

The genes are TRBV7-9 and TRBJ1-6; TRBD1 is a possible D gene (5 bases). Germline loops: CDR1 SEHNR, CDR2 FQNEAQ (reference sequence). The V end was cut by 5 bases, the J end by 7 bases, with 12 bases between. CDR3 length equals 14 residues. Written as DNA, the CDR3 is TGTGCCAGCAGCAAACAGGTTTTAAATTCACCCCTCCACTTT. Translated: CASSKQVLNSPLHF.

The J gene is TRBJ2-2, the V gene TRBV5-4; D call uncertain. The CDR3 loop spans 12 amino acids. CDR1 and CDR2 from the germline V gene are SGHNT and YYREEE (reference sequence). The V end was cut by 1 base, the J end by 8 bases, with 6 bases between. CDR3 in amino acids: CASSLSTGELFF. CDR3 in DNA: TGTGCCAGCAGCTTGTCGACTGGGGAGCTGTTTTTT.

The rearrangement links TRBV27 to TRBJ2-5; 9 bases are a match to TRBD1. V lost 5 bases to trimming and J lost 2 bases; unmatched junction nucleotides: 12. Germline-derived CDR1 and CDR2 are MNHEY and SMNVEV (reference sequence). This CDR3 is built from 17 residues. Here the CDR3 reads CASSPLGTGRRQETQYF. The CDR3 DNA reads TGTGCCAGCAGTCCCTTAGGGACAGGGAGACGTCAAGAGACCCAGTACTTC.

The CDR3: CASSPLMSADTQYF. The CDR3 coding sequence is TGTGCCAGCAGTCCTCTTATGTCCGCAGATACGCAGTATTTT. This chain links TRBV6-4 with TRBJ2-3, with D unclear. Between the trimmed V and J ends, which lost 5 bases and 4 bases, there was a span of 13 bases. The germline CDR1 and CDR2 sequences are MRHNA and SNTAGT. This CDR3 is 14 amino acids long.

The J gene is TRBJ1-6, the V gene TRBV6-1; 8 nucleotides align to TRBD1. The germline V gene encodes CDR1 MNHNS and CDR2 SASEGT. The junction had 13 bases not matched to a gene; V was cut back by 9 bases and J by 9 bases. There are 15 residues in the CDR3. The DNA for the CDR3 is TGTGCCAGTAATCCGGGACAGGACCTGGGTTCACCCCTCCACTTT. Translated, it gives CASNPGQDLGSPLHF.

The chain carries TRBV18 and TRBJ1-1; D gene uncertain. V was shortened by 1 base and J by 3 bases, with 9 bases between the two germline ends. The CDR3 runs 14 residues. CDR1 is KGHSH, CDR2 LQKENI, per germline. The DNA of the CDR3 is TGTGCCAGCTCACCACGATCAGAAGACACTGAAGCTTTCTTT. It specifies CASSPRSEDTEAFF. Full variable domain (missing parts from reference TRBV18 and TRBJ1-1): NAGVMQNPRHLVRRRGQEARLRCSPMKGHSHVYWYRQLPEEGLKFMVYLQKENIIDESGMPKERFSAEFPKEGPSILRIQQVVRGDSAAYFCASSPRSEDTEAFFGQGTRLTVV.

The gene calls are TRBV2 and TRBJ2-7; 8 nucleotides line up with TRBD2. Trimming cost V 8 bases and J 4 bases; bases outside gene matches: 10. Germline V lookup: CDR1 SNHLY, CDR2 FYNNEI. The CDR3 totals 14 residues. For the CDR3, the DNA is TGTGCCAGCCTCGACGGGGGGGGTTCTTACGAGCAGTACTTC. Amino acids: CASLDGGGSYEQYF. Full variable domain (outside the CDR3, taken from reference TRBV2 and TRBJ2-7): EPEVTQTPSHQVTQMGQEVILRCVPISNHLYFYWYRQILGQKVEFLVSFYNNEISEKSEIFDDQFSVERPDGSNFTLKIRSTKLEDSAMYFCASLDGGGSYEQYFGPGTRLTVT.

The CDR3 loop reads CASSEAGGVRYNEQFF. The CDR3 nucleotides read TGTGCCAGCAGTGAAGCTGGCGGGGTAAGATACAATGAGCAGTTCTTC. This chain connects TRBV6-4 to TRBJ2-1; D might be TRBD2 (6 bases). V was pared by 3 bases and J by 4 bases, with 16 bases between. This CDR3 is 16 amino acids long. CDR1 and CDR2 (germline): MRHNA, SNTAGT.

CDR3 in amino acids: CASGLAPLGTGAAYEQYF. The CDR3 bases are TGTGCTAGTGGTTTGGCCCCCTTAGGGACAGGAGCTGCCTACGAGCAGTACTTC. The chain has TRBV12-5 and TRBJ2-7, with TRBD1 identical over 8 bases. Germline CDR1 LGHNT, CDR2 FRNRAP. The ends lost 1 base at V and 2 bases at J; junction bases unmatched: 13. The CDR3 is 18 amino acids.

CDR3 in amino acids: CASSERGGGYGTGELFF. CDR3 nucleotide sequence: TGTGCCAGCAGTGAGCGCGGTGGAGGCTACGGCACGGGGGAGCTGTTTTTT. This chain links TRBV6-1 with TRBJ2-2, with D perhaps matching TRBD2 (5 bases). Trimming left V 3 bases short and J 8 bases short, with 22 bases between. The CDR3 is 17 residues long. The germline gives CDR1 MNHNS, CDR2 SASEGT.

The rearrangement links TRBV19 to TRBJ2-7; 8 positions agree with TRBD1. This CDR3 comprises 13 residues. With V trimmed by 5 bases and J by 6 bases, 6 bases remained unmatched. CDR1 is LNHDA, CDR2 SQIVND, per germline (reference sequence). CDR3 DNA sequence: TGTGCCAGTAGTCCGCAGGGGGCCTCCGAGCAGTACTTC. This sequence encodes CASSPQGASEQYF.

The chain combines TRBV19 with TRBJ2-3; 10 positions agree with TRBD2. The CDR3 sequence is 16 residues long. Germline loops: CDR1 LNHDA, CDR2 SQIVND (reference sequence). Losses at the gene ends were 6 bases for V and 4 bases for J; bases not matched to a gene: 10. The CDR3 DNA sequence: TGTGCCAGTAGAAAAGCGGGAGGGCCATTCTCAGATACGCAGTATTTT. Amino acids: CASRKAGGPFSDTQYF. The complete variable domain, with remaining parts taken from reference TRBV19 and TRBJ2-3, reads DGGITQSPKYLFRKEGQNVTLSCEQNLNHDAMYWYRQDPGQGLRLIYYSQIVNDFQKGDIAEGYSVSREKKESFPLTVTSAQKNPTAFYLCASRKAGGPFSDTQYFGPGTRLTVL.

This chain joins TRBV5-1 and TRBJ1-4; TRBD1 matches 7 bases. Germline V CDR1 and CDR2: SGHRS, YFSETQ. V lost 0 bases to trimming and J lost 6 bases; unmatched junction nucleotides: 8. The CDR3 sequence is 16 residues long. CDR3 protein: CASSLVFGTVHEKLFF. The DNA for the CDR3 is TGCGCCAGCAGCTTGGTTTTCGGGACAGTCCATGAAAAACTGTTTTTT.

In its sample, this clone was seen many times. The J gene is TRBJ2-7, the V gene TRBV7-9, with 8 nucleotides matching TRBD2. CDR1 is SEHNR and CDR2 is FQNEAQ in the germline V gene (reference sequence). V gave up 5 bases and J gave up 2 bases; unmatched junction bases: 8. CDR3 length equals 15 residues. DNA for the CDR3: TGTGCCAGCAGCGGCCGACTAGCGAATACCTACGAGCAGTACTTC. This gives the protein CASSGRLANTYEQYF.

The V gene is TRBV6-1, the J gene TRBJ2-1; TRBD2 matches 11 bases. Germline V gives CDR1 MNHNS, CDR2 SASEGT. The CDR3 spans 15 residues. V was clipped by 6 bases and J by 4 bases; unmatched bases: 5. Written as DNA, the CDR3 is TGTGCCAGCAGAGTGACTAGCGGGACTTACAATGAGCAGTTCTTC. This translates into CASRVTSGTYNEQFF.

The chain joins TRBV6-1 to TRBJ2-5, with 9 bases lining up with TRBD2. The V gene's germline CDR1 is MNHNS and CDR2 SASEGT. This CDR3 has 15 residues. J was trimmed by 4 bases and V by 2 bases; bases with no gene match: 5. CDR3 sequence (DNA): TGTGCCAGCAGTGAAAATGCGGGAGGGAGAGAGACCCAGTACTTC. Its protein product is CASSENAGGRETQYF.